This is a list of T cell receptor beta chains from one sample in a study of T cell responses to AZD1222 COVID-19 vaccine. The table came from immunoSEQ multiplex PCR; TCRdb's copy has only in-frame clones and leaves some out. Of about 59,000 clones listed, over 80% are singletons. The sample was peripheral blood, taken on day 0 of AZD1222 vaccination. The receptors derive from an adult in good health. Each CDR3 is given with its conserved first and last residue. Rows may omit the clone size; those that give it use once, few, many or a size class.

.	TRBV3-1/TRBV3-2	TRBJ2-5	CASSQVGQQETQYF
.	TRBV11-2	TRBJ1-1	CASSAFREGRRTEAFF
.	TRBV7-2	TRBJ1-5	CASSLGTRGPQHF
.	TRBV25-1	TRBJ1-2	CASSGYRGLGYGYTF
.	TRBV3-1/TRBV3-2	TRBJ2-5	CASSQGQGRETQYF
.	TRBV6-5	TRBJ1-3	CASSRPAGNTIYF
.	TRBV5-1	TRBJ2-7	CASSNRGYEQYF
.	TRBV7-2	TRBJ2-2	CASSSHKAGELFF
.	TRBV5-1	TRBJ1-3	CASSSVGSGNTIYF
once	TRBV3-1/TRBV3-2	TRBJ1-1	CASSQVTTEAFF
.	TRBV5-1	TRBJ2-2	CASRMDTGELFF
.	TRBV2	TRBJ1-4	CASSEGHGINEKLFF
.	TRBV27	TRBJ2-2	CASSAARQFTTGELFF
.	TRBV7-6	TRBJ1-5	CASSLTPTGINQPQHF
.	TRBV7-9	TRBJ2-4	CASSLAQGSKNIQYF
.	TRBV4-1	TRBJ2-3	CASSQEGLGTDTQYF
.	TRBV5-4	TRBJ1-2	CASSLLGFLGYTF
.	TRBV6-5	TRBJ1-2	CASSYPGQGYYGYTF
.	TRBV2	TRBJ2-7	CASSWLRDEQYF
.	TRBV27	TRBJ2-7	CASSSGYEQYF
.	TRBV6-2/TRBV6-3	TRBJ1-4	CASSYERAKLFF
.	TRBV7-9	TRBJ1-2	CASTIGTGTGTNYGYTF
.	TRBV5-5	TRBJ1-6	CASSLPGEDSPLHF
.	TRBV18	TRBJ2-5	CASSREKETQYF
.	TRBV5-1	TRBJ2-2	CASSHQSKNTGELFF
.	TRBV7-2	TRBJ2-7	CASSWTVSYEQYF
.	TRBV5-1	TRBJ1-3	CASSSSTGSPSSGNTIYF
.	TRBV2	TRBJ2-7	CASTRPSYEQYF
.	TRBV5-6	TRBJ1-4	CASSRQGTNEKLFF
few	TRBV6-5	TRBJ2-1	CASSYPGSGEQFF
.	TRBV6-5	TRBJ1-5	CASTEELGGQPQHF
.	TRBV3-1/TRBV3-2	TRBJ1-2	CASSQQGPRYGYTF
once	TRBV19	TRBJ1-1	CASSMGEWAFF
.	TRBV9	TRBJ2-3	CASSVAWTDTQYF
.	TRBV6-6	TRBJ2-3	CASSSTSIDTQYF
.	TRBV20-1	TRBJ1-6	CSAFYRGAHF
.	TRBV4-1	TRBJ2-7	CASSREVPSGGSSSYEQYF
once	TRBV30	TRBJ1-4	CAWSVGITNEKLFF
.	TRBV27	TRBJ2-7	CASSFSGGPFYEQYF
.	TRBV7-9	TRBJ1-6	CASIRSSGSPLHF